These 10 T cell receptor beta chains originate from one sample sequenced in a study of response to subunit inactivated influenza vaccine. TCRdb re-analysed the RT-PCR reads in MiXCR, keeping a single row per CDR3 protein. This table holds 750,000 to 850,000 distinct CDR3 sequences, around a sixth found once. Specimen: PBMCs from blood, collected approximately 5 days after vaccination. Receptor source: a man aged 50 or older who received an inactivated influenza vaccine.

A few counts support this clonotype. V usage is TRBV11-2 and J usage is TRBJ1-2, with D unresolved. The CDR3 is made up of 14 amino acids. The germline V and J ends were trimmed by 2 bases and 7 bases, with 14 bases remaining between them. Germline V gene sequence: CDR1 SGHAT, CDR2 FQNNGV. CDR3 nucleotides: TGTGCCAGCAGCTTACAGGAATCGTCGTTTGGCTACACCTTC. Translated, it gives CASSLQESSFGYTF.

CDR3 sequence reads: CASSVEPAYEQYF. Written as DNA, the CDR3 is TGTGCCAGCAGCGTAGAGCCTGCCTACGAGCAGTACTTC. The chain joins TRBV9 to TRBJ2-7; D remains unclear. CDR1 and CDR2 from the germline V gene are SGDLS and YYNGEE. The ends were cut back, 0 bases at V and 2 bases at J, with 6 bases in the middle. The CDR3 has 13 amino acids.

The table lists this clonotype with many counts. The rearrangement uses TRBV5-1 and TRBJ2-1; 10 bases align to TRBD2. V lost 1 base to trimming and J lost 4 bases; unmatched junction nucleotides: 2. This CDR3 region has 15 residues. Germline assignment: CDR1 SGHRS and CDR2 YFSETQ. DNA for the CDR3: TGCGCCAGCAGCTTGAGCGGGGGGGATTACAATGAGCAGTTCTTC. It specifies CASSLSGGDYNEQFF.

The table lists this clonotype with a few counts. CDR3 DNA sequence: TGCAGCGCGGACAGGCAAGAGACCCAGTACTTC. This codes for CSADRQETQYF. V gene TRBV29-1 combines with J gene TRBJ2-5; TRBD1 matches 7 bases. The CDR3 totals 11 residues. The germline V gene encodes CDR1 SQVTM and CDR2 ANQGSEA. J gave up 2 bases and V 7 bases, and 1 base lay outside the gene matches.

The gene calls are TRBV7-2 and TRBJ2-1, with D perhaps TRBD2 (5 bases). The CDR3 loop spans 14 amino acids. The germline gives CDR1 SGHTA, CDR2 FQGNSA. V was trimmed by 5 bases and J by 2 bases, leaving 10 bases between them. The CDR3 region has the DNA TGTGCCAGCAGCCACTTACTAGCCTACAATGAGCAGTTCTTC. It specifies CASSHLLAYNEQFF.

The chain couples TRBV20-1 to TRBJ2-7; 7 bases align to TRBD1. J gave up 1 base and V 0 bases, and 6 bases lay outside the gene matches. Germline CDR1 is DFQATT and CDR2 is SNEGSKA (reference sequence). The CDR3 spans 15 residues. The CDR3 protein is CSARDSGGPSYEQYF. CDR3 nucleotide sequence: TGCAGTGCTAGAGATTCAGGGGGTCCGTCCTACGAGCAGTACTTC.

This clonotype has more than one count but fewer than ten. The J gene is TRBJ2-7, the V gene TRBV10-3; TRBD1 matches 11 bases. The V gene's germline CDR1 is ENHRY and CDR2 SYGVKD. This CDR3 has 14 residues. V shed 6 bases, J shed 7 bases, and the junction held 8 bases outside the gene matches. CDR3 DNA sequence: TGTGCCATCAGACGGGACAGGGGGTCAGGTGAGCAGTACTTC. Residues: CAIRRDRGSGEQYF.

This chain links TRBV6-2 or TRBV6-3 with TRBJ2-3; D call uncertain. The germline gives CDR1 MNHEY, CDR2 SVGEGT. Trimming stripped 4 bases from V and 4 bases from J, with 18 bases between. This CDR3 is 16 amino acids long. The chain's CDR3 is CASSFWPNGLPDTQYF. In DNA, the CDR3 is TGTGCCAGCAGTTTTTGGCCTAACGGGTTACCAGATACGCAGTATTTT.

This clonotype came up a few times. CDR3 DNA: TGTGCCAGCAGCTTGGGTGGCCTCAACAATGAGCAGTTCTTC. Protein product: CASSLGGLNNEQFF. This chain connects TRBV5-6 to TRBJ2-1; D not resolved. The germline V gene encodes CDR1 SGHDT and CDR2 YYEEEE. The CDR3 has 14 amino acids. Between the trimmed V and J ends, which lost 0 bases and 5 bases, there was a span of 9 bases.

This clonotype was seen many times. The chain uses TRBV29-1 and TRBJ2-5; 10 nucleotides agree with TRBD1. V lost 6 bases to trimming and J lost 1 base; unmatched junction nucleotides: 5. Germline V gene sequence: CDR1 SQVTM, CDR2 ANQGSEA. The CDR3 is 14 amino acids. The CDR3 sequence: CSVGQGLFQETQYF. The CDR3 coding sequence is TGCAGCGTGGGACAGGGGCTGTTCCAAGAGACCCAGTACTTC.